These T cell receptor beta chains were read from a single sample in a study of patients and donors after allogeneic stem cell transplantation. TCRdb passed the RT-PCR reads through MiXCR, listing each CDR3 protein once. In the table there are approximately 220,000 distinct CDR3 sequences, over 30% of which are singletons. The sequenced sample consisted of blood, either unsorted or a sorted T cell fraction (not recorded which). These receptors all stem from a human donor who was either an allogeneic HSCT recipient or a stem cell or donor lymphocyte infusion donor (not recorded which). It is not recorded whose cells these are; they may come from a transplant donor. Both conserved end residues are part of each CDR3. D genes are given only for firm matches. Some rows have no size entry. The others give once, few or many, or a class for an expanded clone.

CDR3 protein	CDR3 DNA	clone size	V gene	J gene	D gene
CASSQDPYNSSPLHF	TGCGCCAGCAGCCAAGATCCGTATAATAGTTCACCCCTCCACTTT	few	TRBV4-3	TRBJ1-6	NA
CASTSTASVNYGYTF	TGCGCCAGCACATCGACAGCCTCAGTTAACTATGGCTACACCTTC	NA	TRBV5-1	TRBJ1-2	NA
CARGTGNHYGYTF	TGTGCCAGAGGTACGGGGAACCACTATGGCTACACCTTC	NA	TRBV28	TRBJ1-2	NA
CASSQEDPGVAVVENTIYF	TGCGCCAGCAGCCAAGAAGACCCCGGGGTTGCTGTAGTGGAAAACACCATATATTTT	NA	TRBV4-1	TRBJ1-3	NA
CASSRRQGESPLHF	TGTGCCAGCAGCCGTCGACAGGGCGAGTCACCCCTCCACTTT	NA	TRBV6-6	TRBJ1-6	TRBD1
CASSLAVQANTEAFF	TGTGCCAGCAGCTTGGCGGTTCAGGCGAACACTGAAGCTTTCTTT	NA	TRBV5-6	TRBJ1-1	NA
CATSGGVGTEAFF	TGTGCCACCAGTGGTGGGGTGGGCACTGAAGCTTTCTTT	NA	TRBV24-1	TRBJ1-1	NA
CASSFSPQGSKTEAFF	TGCGCCAGCAGCTTTAGCCCGCAGGGAAGTAAGACTGAAGCTTTCTTT	NA	TRBV5-1	TRBJ1-1	NA
CSARKEGPHTEAFF	TGCAGTGCTAGAAAAGAGGGTCCTCACACTGAAGCTTTCTTT	NA	TRBV20-1	TRBJ1-1	NA
CASSLRITYEQYF	TGTGCCAGCAGTCTCAGGATCACCTACGAGCAGTACTTC	few	TRBV6-2/TRBV6-3	TRBJ2-7	NA
CSVEARTNYGYTF	TGCAGCGTTGAAGCCAGGACAAACTATGGCTACACCTTC	NA	TRBV29-1	TRBJ1-2	NA
CASSLEPSNTEAFF	TGCGCCAGCAGCTTGGAACCATCGAACACTGAAGCTTTCTTT	many	TRBV5-1	TRBJ1-1	NA
CSARELSGGSKDTQYF	TGCAGTGCTAGAGAACTTAGCGGGGGATCAAAAGATACGCAGTATTTT	NA	TRBV20-1	TRBJ2-3	TRBD2
CASRTSGRTYEQYF	TGTGCCAGCCGAACTAGCGGGCGCACCTACGAGCAGTACTTC	few	TRBV27	TRBJ2-7	TRBD2
CASSLRDRVSFF	TGTGCCAGCAGCCTCCGGGACAGGGTATCTTTCTTT	NA	TRBV12-3/TRBV12-4	TRBJ1-1	TRBD1
CASSSQGARNTIYF	TGTGCCAGCAGTTCACAGGGGGCTAGAAACACCATATATTTT	NA	TRBV12-3/TRBV12-4	TRBJ1-3	TRBD1
CAISESLGQGRYEQYF	TGTGCCATCAGTGAGTCCCTGGGACAGGGTCGATACGAGCAGTACTTC	NA	TRBV10-3	TRBJ2-7	TRBD1
CASSRGRRVTGYTF	TGTGCCAGCAGCCGCGGGAGAAGGGTTACTGGCTACACCTTC	NA	TRBV12-3/TRBV12-4	TRBJ1-2	NA
CASSHLGRQTHYGYTF	TGCGCCAGCAGCCACCTAGGACGCCAAACCCACTATGGCTACACCTTC	NA	TRBV4-1	TRBJ1-2	NA
CASSTGSTDTQYF	TGTGCCAGCAGCACAGGGAGCACAGATACGCAGTATTTT	few	TRBV5-5	TRBJ2-3	NA
CASRYTRTMRAGELFF	TGTGCCAGCAGGTACACTAGAACTATGCGCGCCGGGGAGCTGTTTTTT	NA	TRBV28	TRBJ2-2	NA
CASSQESRSLDEQYF	TGTGCCAGCAGCCAAGAATCCAGGTCTCTGGACGAGCAGTACTTC	NA	TRBV4-2	TRBJ2-7	NA
CSVSRQRDSTEAFF	TGCAGCGTTTCCCGTCAAAGGGACAGCACTGAAGCTTTCTTT	few	TRBV29-1	TRBJ1-1	TRBD1
CASSLSGVTYGYTF	TGCGCCAGCAGCTTGTCGGGGGTTACCTATGGCTACACCTTC	NA	TRBV5-1	TRBJ1-2	NA
CASSQDPGTNQPQHF	TGTGCCAGCAGCCAAGACCCAGGGACCAATCAGCCCCAGCATTTT	NA	TRBV3-1	TRBJ1-5	NA
CATAARGDTYEQYF	TGTGCCACCGCGGCCAGGGGGGATACCTACGAGCAGTACTTC	NA	TRBV24-1	TRBJ2-7	NA
CASSSGRGDRYTEAFF	TGTGCCAGCAGCTCCGGCAGGGGGGATAGATACACTGAAGCTTTCTTT	NA	TRBV6-6	TRBJ1-1	TRBD1
CSARDSLSTNEKLFF	TGCAGTGCCCGGGACAGCCTGTCAACTAATGAAAAACTGTTTTTT	NA	TRBV20-1	TRBJ1-4	TRBD1
CSVNLQGNTEAFF	TGCAGCGTGAACTTACAGGGGAACACTGAAGCTTTCTTT	few	TRBV29-1	TRBJ1-1	NA
CAISGPVSREQYF	TGTGCCATCAGTGGGCCAGTGAGTCGGGAGCAGTACTTC	NA	TRBV10-3	TRBJ2-7	NA
CASSQGKGYEQYF	TGCGCCAGCAGCCAAGGGAAAGGGTACGAGCAGTACTTC	NA	TRBV4-1	TRBJ2-7	NA
CASSQELAGGKGTDTQYF	TGTGCCAGCAGCCAAGAACTAGCGGGGGGGAAAGGCACAGATACGCAGTATTTT	once	TRBV4-2	TRBJ2-3	TRBD2
CASSWTGTGTSPLHF	TGTGCCAGCAGTTGGACCGGGACAGGAACATCACCCCTCCACTTT	NA	TRBV12-3/TRBV12-4	TRBJ1-6	TRBD1
CASSQEWVDTEAFF	TGCGCCAGCAGCCAAGAGTGGGTGGACACTGAAGCTTTCTTT	few	TRBV4-3	TRBJ1-1	NA
CASTQGTEAFF	TGTGCCAGCACCCAAGGCACTGAAGCTTTCTTT	few	TRBV6-2/TRBV6-3	TRBJ1-1	NA
CASSLDQVDTQYF	TGCGCCAGCAGCTTGGATCAGGTGGATACGCAGTATTTT	few	TRBV5-1	TRBJ2-3	NA
CASSFNNEQFF	TGCGCCAGCAGCTTTAATAATGAGCAGTTCTTC	NA	TRBV5-1	TRBJ2-1	NA
CASSLAPRDRFHF	TGTGCCAGCAGCTTAGCTCCCCGGGACCGGTTCCACTTT	few	TRBV7-8	TRBJ1-6	NA
CASSLGALRNEKLFF	TGTGCCAGCAGCTTAGGAGCGTTACGAAATGAAAAACTGTTTTTT	few	TRBV7-6	TRBJ1-4	NA
CASSLNPRAGNTIYF	TGTGCCAGCAGCTTGAACCCCCGAGCTGGAAACACCATATATTTT	NA	TRBV5-4	TRBJ1-3	NA
CASSPILTVNYGYTF	TGCGCTAGCAGCCCAATTTTGACAGTAAACTATGGCTACACCTTC	NA	TRBV5-1	TRBJ1-2	NA
CASSYRGRGSGELFF	TGTGCCAGCAGTTACAGGGGCCGGGGTTCCGGGGAGCTGTTTTTT	NA	TRBV12-3/TRBV12-4	TRBJ2-2	TRBD1
CASSFVGTGAKNIQYF	TGTGCCAGCAGTTTCGTGGGGACGGGGGCCAAAAACATTCAGTACTTC	few	TRBV12-3/TRBV12-4	TRBJ2-4	NA
CASSQDLGAYGYTF	TGCGCCAGCAGCCAGGACCTAGGTGCCTATGGCTACACCTTC	NA	TRBV4-1	TRBJ1-2	NA
CASQGRGEAKNIQYF	TGTGCCAGCCAAGGGCGTGGGGAAGCCAAAAACATTCAGTACTTC	few	TRBV27	TRBJ2-4	NA
CASSDSDALDPPYNEQFF	TGTGCCAGCAGTGACTCGGACGCCCTGGATCCCCCTTACAATGAGCAGTTCTTC	NA	TRBV6-4	TRBJ2-1	NA
CASSPGTGSSGNTIYF	TGTGCCAGCAGCCCGGGGACGGGGAGCTCTGGAAACACCATATATTTT	few	TRBV7-9	TRBJ1-3	NA
CASSFLTTPRGETQYF	TGTGCCAGCAGTTTCTTGACTACCCCCCGGGGCGAGACCCAGTACTTC	few	TRBV12-3/TRBV12-4	TRBJ2-5	NA
CASSLEQYNEQFF	TGCGCCAGCAGCTTGGAACAGTACAATGAGCAGTTCTTC	NA	TRBV5-1	TRBJ2-1	NA
CASSTDRGIEAFF	TGCGCCAGCAGCACCGACAGGGGTATTGAAGCTTTCTTT	NA	TRBV5-1	TRBJ1-1	TRBD1
CASRWVGDTEAFF	TGCGCCAGCCGTTGGGTAGGGGACACTGAAGCTTTCTTT	NA	TRBV5-1	TRBJ1-1	NA
CASSQTGTGAEQYF	TGCGCCAGCAGCCAAACCGGGACAGGGGCTGAGCAGTACTTC	NA	TRBV4-1	TRBJ2-7	TRBD1
CASSVLLYTEAFF	TGTGCCAGCAGTGTCCTCCTATACACTGAAGCTTTCTTT	few	TRBV6-5	TRBJ1-1	NA
CASSEAVGAYQPQHF	TGTGCCAGCAGTGAAGCAGTGGGGGCGTATCAGCCCCAGCATTTT	NA	TRBV2	TRBJ1-5	NA
CAWSRGIEQYF	TGTGCCTGGAGTCGAGGGATCGAGCAGTACTTC	few	TRBV30	TRBJ2-7	NA